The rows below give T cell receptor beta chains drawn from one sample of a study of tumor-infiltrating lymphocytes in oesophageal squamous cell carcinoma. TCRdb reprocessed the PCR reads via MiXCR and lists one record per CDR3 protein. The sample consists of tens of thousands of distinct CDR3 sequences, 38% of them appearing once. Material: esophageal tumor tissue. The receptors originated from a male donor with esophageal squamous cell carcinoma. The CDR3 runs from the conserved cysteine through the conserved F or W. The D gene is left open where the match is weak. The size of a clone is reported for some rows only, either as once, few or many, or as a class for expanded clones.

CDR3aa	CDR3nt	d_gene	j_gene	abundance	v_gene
CASSLLKGFSYNEQFF	TGTGCCAGCAGTCTCTTAAAGGGGTTCTCCTACAATGAGCAGTTCTTC	NA	TRBJ2-1	medium-sized	TRBV12-3/TRBV12-4
CASSIRRLRGTADEGYTF	TGCGCCAGCAGTATCAGGCGCCTTCGAGGGACAGCCGATGAAGGCTACACCTTC	TRBD1	TRBJ1-2	once	TRBV5-1
CASSFQGHEQFF	TGTGCCAGCAGTTTTCAGGGCCACGAGCAGTTCTTC	NA	TRBJ2-1	NA	TRBV12-3/TRBV12-4
CASSTYLAGGDNEQFF	TGCGCCAGCAGCACCTACCTAGCGGGGGGCGACAATGAGCAGTTCTTC	TRBD2	TRBJ2-1	few	TRBV5-1
CASSLQGDETQYF	TGTGCCAGCAGCTTACAGGGCGATGAGACCCAGTACTTC	NA	TRBJ2-5	few	TRBV7-3
CASRQGWFEKRFF	TGTGCCAGCAGACAGGGCTGGTTTGAAAAACGGTTTTTT	NA	TRBJ1-4	NA	TRBV12-3/TRBV12-4
CASSSNGETQYF	TGTGCCAGCAGCTCAAATGGGGAGACCCAGTACTTC	NA	TRBJ2-5	NA	TRBV7-3
CASSPRGYEQFF	TGTGCCAGCAGCCCCCGGGGGTATGAGCAGTTCTTC	NA	TRBJ2-1	NA	TRBV6-2/TRBV6-3
CASSLNSGRGTDTQYF	TGTGCCAGCAGCCTAAATAGCGGGAGGGGCACAGATACGCAGTATTTT	TRBD2	TRBJ2-3	NA	TRBV7-2
CASSRDRGQDEKLFF	TGTGCCAGCAGCAGAGACAGGGGGCAGGATGAAAAACTGTTTTTT	TRBD1	TRBJ1-4	NA	TRBV11-2
CASSSQGLLETQYF	TGTGCCAGCAGTAGCCAGGGTTTACTAGAGACCCAGTACTTC	NA	TRBJ2-5	NA	TRBV28
CASSPLGISYEQYF	TGTGCCAGCTCACCACTTGGGATTTCCTACGAGCAGTACTTC	NA	TRBJ2-7	many	TRBV18
CASSLDQNGYTF	TGTGCCAGCAGCTTAGACCAAAATGGCTACACCTTC	NA	TRBJ1-2	NA	TRBV7-4
CASSLESAGGGEGTEAFF	TGTGCCAGCAGCTTAGAATCGGCAGGGGGAGGGGAGGGGACTGAAGCTTTCTTT	TRBD1	TRBJ1-1	many	TRBV11-3
CASSSGHREADTQYF	TGTGCCAGCAGCTCCGGGCACAGGGAGGCCGATACGCAGTATTTT	NA	TRBJ2-3	NA	TRBV7-6
CASSTLGRLNNSPLHF	TGTGCCAGCAGCACCTTGGGCAGGCTTAATAATTCACCCCTCCACTTT	NA	TRBJ1-6	many	TRBV12-3/TRBV12-4
CASSLGGPSTGELFF	TGTGCCAGCAGCTTGGGGGGGCCGAGCACCGGGGAGCTGTTTTTT	NA	TRBJ2-2	many	TRBV5-6
CASTPRTGGETQYF	TGTGCCAGTACCCCTAGGACTGGAGGGGAGACCCAGTACTTC	NA	TRBJ2-5	many	TRBV19
CASTTGGPITEAFF	TGTGCCAGCACCACGGGAGGACCGATCACTGAAGCTTTCTTT	NA	TRBJ1-1	many	TRBV28
CASSVTSGVNNEQYF	TGTGCCAGCAGCGTCACTAGCGGGGTTAACAATGAGCAGTACTTC	TRBD2	TRBJ2-7	NA	TRBV7-2
CASSWQGPYNSPLHF	TGTGCCAGCAGTTGGCAGGGGCCCTATAATTCACCCCTCCACTTC	NA	TRBJ2-1	many	TRBV28
CASSLGGGEGRFEGQETQYF	TGTGCCAGCAGCCTAGGCGGAGGGGAGGGGAGATTCGAAGGACAAGAGACCCAGTACTTC	TRBD2	TRBJ2-5	few	TRBV7-6
CASIGGTSYEQYF	TGTGCCAGCATCGGCGGGACCTCCTACGAGCAGTACTTC	NA	TRBJ2-7	medium-sized	TRBV7-9
CASSEVRLAGGGNEQFF	TGTGCCAGCAGTGAAGTGAGACTAGCGGGAGGTGGGAATGAGCAGTTCTTC	TRBD2	TRBJ2-1	medium-sized	TRBV6-1
CASSGTGGEQYF	TGTGCCAGCAGTGGTACCGGAGGGGAGCAGTACTTC	NA	TRBJ2-7	many	TRBV2
CASSLGTLKSSYNEQFF	TGTGCCAGCAGCCTGGGAACGTTAAAAAGCTCCTACAATGAGCAGTTCTTC	NA	TRBJ2-1	few	TRBV7-8
CAIKVGEESTEAFF	TGTGCCATCAAAGTAGGGGAGGAGAGCACTGAAGCTTTCTTT	NA	TRBJ1-1	NA	TRBV10-3
CASSERWTEAFF	TGTGCCAGCAGTGAACGCTGGACTGAAGCTTTCTTT	NA	TRBJ1-1	NA	TRBV6-1